The rows below give T cell receptor beta chains drawn from one sample of a study of cytomegalovirus exposure and HLA in healthy donors. Only in-frame clones appear in the TCRdb table, and some are missing; sequencing was by immunoSEQ multiplex PCR. Seen here are 55,000 to 75,000 clones, 85% to 95% observed once, and the top ten hold more than 1.2%. The sample comprised PBMCs. The receptor source for this set is a man aged 18 to 29 in good health and CMV-seropositive. The conserved cysteine and the conserved F or W are not part of the CDR3 here. Each record gives: V gene, J gene, CDR3 protein.

v_gene: TRBV18
j_gene: TRBJ1-5
CDR3aa: ASSPSGSGNQPQH

v_gene: TRBV5-1
j_gene: TRBJ2-1
CDR3aa: ASSLEGVEQF

v_gene: TRBV10-3
j_gene: TRBJ2-7
CDR3aa: AIGDRVGQY

v_gene: TRBV5-1
j_gene: TRBJ2-5
CDR3aa: ASSSGLAGGRETQY

v_gene: TRBV5-1
j_gene: TRBJ2-1
CDR3aa: ASSQDTSSYNEQF

v_gene: TRBV2
j_gene: TRBJ1-1
CDR3aa: ASLLTTKNTEAF

v_gene: TRBV5-4
j_gene: TRBJ2-7
CDR3aa: ASSLTAYEQY

v_gene: TRBV27
j_gene: TRBJ2-7
CDR3aa: ASSLDGRGYEQY

v_gene: TRBV5-1
j_gene: TRBJ2-2
CDR3aa: ASSYGLNTGELF

v_gene: TRBV18
j_gene: TRBJ1-5
CDR3aa: ASTTGNSNQPQH

v_gene: TRBV5-4
j_gene: TRBJ2-7
CDR3aa: ASSWGLADEQY

v_gene: TRBV10-3
j_gene: TRBJ2-1
CDR3aa: AISESASSYNEQF

v_gene: TRBV5-4
j_gene: TRBJ1-1
CDR3aa: ASSFGSRVGTETF

v_gene: TRBV6-6
j_gene: TRBJ1-1
CDR3aa: ASSPHTGLNTEAF

v_gene: TRBV2
j_gene: TRBJ2-5
CDR3aa: ASSDSGGLQETQY

v_gene: TRBV11-2
j_gene: TRBJ2-1
CDR3aa: ASSRGSGMYNEQF

v_gene: TRBV6-4
j_gene: TRBJ2-1
CDR3aa: ASSDSVTAGRLINEQF

v_gene: TRBV28
j_gene: TRBJ2-3
CDR3aa: ASSPTGSYGDTQY

v_gene: TRBV18
j_gene: TRBJ2-1
CDR3aa: ASSGATSGSATESYNEQF

v_gene: TRBV2
j_gene: TRBJ1-2
CDR3aa: ASRSGGMDYGYT

v_gene: TRBV5-4
j_gene: TRBJ1-2
CDR3aa: ASSLGTGANYGYT

v_gene: TRBV30
j_gene: TRBJ2-6
CDR3aa: AWSVTSPSGANVLT

v_gene: TRBV6-5
j_gene: TRBJ2-7
CDR3aa: ASSYQGRGREQY

v_gene: TRBV28
j_gene: TRBJ2-7
CDR3aa: ASSLSSLAAVVTYEQY

v_gene: TRBV19
j_gene: TRBJ2-3
CDR3aa: ASSAQLSGGTDTQY

v_gene: TRBV5-4
j_gene: TRBJ2-3
CDR3aa: ASSVFGGRPTDTQY

v_gene: TRBV2
j_gene: TRBJ1-3
CDR3aa: ASNYEGNTIY

v_gene: TRBV5-4
j_gene: TRBJ1-3
CDR3aa: ASSQQGSGNTIY

v_gene: TRBV28
j_gene: TRBJ2-5
CDR3aa: ASSLSRVTQY

v_gene: TRBV9
j_gene: TRBJ2-3
CDR3aa: ASSPGTSGSPY

v_gene: TRBV7-6
j_gene: TRBJ1-1
CDR3aa: ASSLEGVSGGMNTEAF

v_gene: TRBV19
j_gene: TRBJ1-1
CDR3aa: ATSRTGSNTEAF

v_gene: TRBV18
j_gene: TRBJ1-2
CDR3aa: ASSPLKEDGYT

v_gene: TRBV5-1
j_gene: TRBJ1-1
CDR3aa: ASSPGRDRGREVSEAF

v_gene: TRBV7-9
j_gene: TRBJ1-2
CDR3aa: ASSPDKDRHT

v_gene: TRBV7-6
j_gene: TRBJ2-3
CDR3aa: ASTRTRGTDTQY

v_gene: TRBV11-2
j_gene: TRBJ2-3
CDR3aa: ASSLRGPSADTQY

v_gene: TRBV15
j_gene: TRBJ2-7
CDR3aa: ATSNNYEQY

v_gene: TRBV7-2
j_gene: TRBJ1-1
CDR3aa: ASSSPLGSAEAF

v_gene: TRBV7-2
j_gene: TRBJ2-1
CDR3aa: ASSYSAGGMDEQF

v_gene: TRBV5-6
j_gene: TRBJ2-3
CDR3aa: ASSRGGPSTDTQY

v_gene: TRBV19
j_gene: TRBJ1-5
CDR3aa: ASRGTANQPQH

v_gene: TRBV5-5
j_gene: TRBJ2-1
CDR3aa: ASSSGDRYNEQF

v_gene: TRBV19
j_gene: TRBJ1-1
CDR3aa: ASSIPLRGYTEAF

v_gene: TRBV7-6
j_gene: TRBJ2-2
CDR3aa: ASSPGQGGYTGELF

v_gene: TRBV11-2
j_gene: TRBJ2-3
CDR3aa: ASSLRRAPDTQY

v_gene: TRBV4-1
j_gene: TRBJ2-2
CDR3aa: ASSQDRGLARGTGELF

v_gene: TRBV19
j_gene: TRBJ2-7
CDR3aa: ASSRGPQGAGNQREDEQY

v_gene: TRBV11-2
j_gene: TRBJ1-3
CDR3aa: AINRVYFGNTIY

v_gene: TRBV2
j_gene: TRBJ2-1
CDR3aa: ASWGGDYNEQF

v_gene: TRBV18
j_gene: TRBJ1-1
CDR3aa: ASSRGQRNTEAF

v_gene: TRBV28
j_gene: TRBJ1-1
CDR3aa: ASSQVVGTEAF

v_gene: TRBV19
j_gene: TRBJ2-1
CDR3aa: ASSINLGGSYNEQF

v_gene: TRBV7-2
j_gene: TRBJ2-2
CDR3aa: ASSTDRAGELF

v_gene: TRBV5-6
j_gene: TRBJ1-2
CDR3aa: ASSLRLTGSGYT